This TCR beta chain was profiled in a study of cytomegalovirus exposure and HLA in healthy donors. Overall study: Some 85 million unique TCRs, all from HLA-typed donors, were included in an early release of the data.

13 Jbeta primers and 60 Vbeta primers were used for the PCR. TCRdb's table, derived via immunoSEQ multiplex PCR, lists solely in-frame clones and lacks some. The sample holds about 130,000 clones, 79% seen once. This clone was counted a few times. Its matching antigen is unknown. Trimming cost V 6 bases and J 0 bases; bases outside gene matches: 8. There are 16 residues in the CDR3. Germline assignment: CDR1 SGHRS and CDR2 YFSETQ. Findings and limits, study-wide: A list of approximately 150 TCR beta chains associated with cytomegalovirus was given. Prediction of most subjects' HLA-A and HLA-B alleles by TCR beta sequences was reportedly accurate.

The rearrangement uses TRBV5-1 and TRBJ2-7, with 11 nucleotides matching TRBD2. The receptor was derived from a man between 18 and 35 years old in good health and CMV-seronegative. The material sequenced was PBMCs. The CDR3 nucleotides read TGCGCCAGCACGTACACTAGCGGGAGATCCTCCTACGAGCAGTACTTC. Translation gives CASTYTSGRSSYEQYF.